This T cell receptor (beta chain) was identified during a study of T cells in Graves' hyperthyroidism and ophthalmopathy. V dropped 4 bases and J dropped 5 bases, with 14 bases sitting between them. The CDR3 runs 13 residues. Germline V CDR1 and CDR2: SQVTM, ANQGSEA. From RNA transcripts, TCR beta CDR3 regions were amplified. HTBI primers drove first-round RT-PCR of the TCR CDR3. A single record per CDR3 protein comes from TCRdb applying MiXCR to the multiplex PCR reads. Of more than 550,000 distinct CDR3 sequences in the sample, approximately 15% are singletons; the top ten hold 15% to 17%. This chain uses TRBV29-1 with TRBJ2-5; the D is unclear. The receptor was derived from a man between 45 and 60 years old with Graves' hyperthyroidism. The source material was blood. The DNA for the CDR3 is TGCAGCGTTGTACCAGTTTTCGGGGAGACCCAGTACTTC. Translating gives CSVVPVFGETQYF.